This entry features one T cell receptor beta chain sequence. The CDR3 sequence is 20 residues long. The trim removed 3 bases at V and 1 base at J, leaving 16 bases unmatched. Per germline, CDR1 SGHTA and CDR2 FQGTGA. The assay was immunoSEQ multiplex PCR, and TCRdb's table has in-frame clones only and misses some. The sample consists of some 100,000 clones, 88% of them appearing once. These data come from a study of identifying expanded T cells in peripheral blood. The chain carries TRBV7-3 and TRBJ2-1, with 9 bases that match TRBD1. Sequenced material: blood. This clonotype originated in a person aged 18 to 75 in good health. CDR3 nucleotide sequence: TGTGCCAGCAGCTTCCCCTCGGGACAGGGTAAAAGTGGGTCCTACAATGAGCAGTTCTTC. It is translated as CASSFPSGQGKSGSYNEQFF.